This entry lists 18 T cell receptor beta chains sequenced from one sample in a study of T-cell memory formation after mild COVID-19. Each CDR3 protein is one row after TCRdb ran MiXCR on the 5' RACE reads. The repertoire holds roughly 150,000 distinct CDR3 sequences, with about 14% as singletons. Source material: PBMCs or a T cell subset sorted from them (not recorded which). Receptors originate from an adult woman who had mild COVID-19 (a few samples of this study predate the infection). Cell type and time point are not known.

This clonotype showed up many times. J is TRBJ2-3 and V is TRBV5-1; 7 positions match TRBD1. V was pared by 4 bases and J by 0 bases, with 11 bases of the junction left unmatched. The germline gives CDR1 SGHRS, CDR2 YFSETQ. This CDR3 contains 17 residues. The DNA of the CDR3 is TGCGCCAGCAGCACGGGGTGGGGACAGTCTAGCACAGATACGCAGTATTTT. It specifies CASSTGWGQSSTDTQYF.

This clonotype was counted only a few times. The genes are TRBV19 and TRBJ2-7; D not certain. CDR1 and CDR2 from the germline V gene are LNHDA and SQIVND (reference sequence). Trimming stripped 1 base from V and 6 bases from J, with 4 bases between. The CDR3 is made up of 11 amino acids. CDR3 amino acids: CASSIAGEQYF. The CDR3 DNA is TGTGCCAGTAGTATAGCGGGCGAGCAGTACTTC. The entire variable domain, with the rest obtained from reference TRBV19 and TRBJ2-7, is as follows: DGGITQSPKYLFRKEGQNVTLSCEQNLNHDAMYWYRQDPGQGLRLIYYSQIVNDFQKGDIAEGYSVSREKKESFPLTVTSAQKNPTAFYLCASSIAGEQYFGPGTRLTVT.

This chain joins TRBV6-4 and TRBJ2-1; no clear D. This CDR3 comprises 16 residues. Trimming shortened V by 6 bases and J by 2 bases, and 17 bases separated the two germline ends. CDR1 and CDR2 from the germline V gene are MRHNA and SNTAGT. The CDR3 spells CASSPRTTLAYNEQFF. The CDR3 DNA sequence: TGTGCCAGCAGCCCCCGAACAACGTTGGCCTACAATGAGCAGTTCTTC.

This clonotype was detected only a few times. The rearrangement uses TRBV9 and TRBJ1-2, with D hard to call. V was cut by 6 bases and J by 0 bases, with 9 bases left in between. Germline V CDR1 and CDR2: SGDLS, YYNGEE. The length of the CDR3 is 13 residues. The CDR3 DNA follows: TGTGCCAGCACTCCCACAGCTAACTATGGCTACACCTTC. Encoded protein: CASTPTANYGYTF.

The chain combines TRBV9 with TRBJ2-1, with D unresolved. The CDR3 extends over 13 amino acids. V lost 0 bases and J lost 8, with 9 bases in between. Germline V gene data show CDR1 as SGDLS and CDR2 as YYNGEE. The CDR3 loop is CASSVAVVDEQFF. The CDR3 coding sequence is TGTGCCAGCAGCGTAGCAGTAGTCGATGAGCAGTTCTTC.

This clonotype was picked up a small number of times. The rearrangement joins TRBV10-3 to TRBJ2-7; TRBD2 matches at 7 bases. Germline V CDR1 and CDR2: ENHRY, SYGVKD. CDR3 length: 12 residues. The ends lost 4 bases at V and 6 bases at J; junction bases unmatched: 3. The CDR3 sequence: CAISVTSSEQYF. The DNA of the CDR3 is TGTGCCATCAGTGTGACTAGCTCCGAGCAGTACTTC.

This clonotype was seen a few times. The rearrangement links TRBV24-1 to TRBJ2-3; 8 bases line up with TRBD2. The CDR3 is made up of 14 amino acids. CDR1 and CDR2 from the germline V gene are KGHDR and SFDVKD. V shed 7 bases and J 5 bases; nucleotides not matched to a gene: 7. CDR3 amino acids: CATRAAGGVDTQYF. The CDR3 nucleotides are TGTGCCACCAGGGCGGCGGGGGGCGTAGATACGCAGTATTTT.

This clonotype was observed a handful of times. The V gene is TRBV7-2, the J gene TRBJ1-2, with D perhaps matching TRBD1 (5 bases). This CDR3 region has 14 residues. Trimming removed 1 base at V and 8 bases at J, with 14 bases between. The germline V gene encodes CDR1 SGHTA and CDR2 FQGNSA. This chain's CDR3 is CASSLDPQQGGYTF. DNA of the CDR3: TGTGCCAGCAGCTTAGACCCCCAGCAGGGCGGCTACACCTTC.

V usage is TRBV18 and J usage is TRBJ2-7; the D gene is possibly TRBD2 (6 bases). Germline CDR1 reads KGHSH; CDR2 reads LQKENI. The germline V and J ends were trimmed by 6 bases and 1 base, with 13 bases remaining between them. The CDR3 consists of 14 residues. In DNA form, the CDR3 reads TGTGCCAGCTCGGGGGGTTCGGGGTCCTACGAGCAGTACTTC. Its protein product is CASSGGSGSYEQYF.

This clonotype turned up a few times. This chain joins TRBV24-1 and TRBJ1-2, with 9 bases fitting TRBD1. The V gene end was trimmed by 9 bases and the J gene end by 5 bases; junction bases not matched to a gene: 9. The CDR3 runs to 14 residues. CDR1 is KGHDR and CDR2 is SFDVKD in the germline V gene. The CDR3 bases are TGTGCCACCCCCACCCAGGACAGGGGTTATGGCTACACCTTC. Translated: CATPTQDRGYGYTF.

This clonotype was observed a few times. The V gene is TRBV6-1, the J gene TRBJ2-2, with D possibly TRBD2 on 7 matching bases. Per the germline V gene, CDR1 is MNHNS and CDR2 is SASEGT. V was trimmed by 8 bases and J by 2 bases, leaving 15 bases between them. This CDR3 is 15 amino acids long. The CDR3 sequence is CASGGGDVNTGELFF. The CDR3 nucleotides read TGTGCCAGCGGAGGGGGGGACGTAAACACCGGGGAGCTGTTTTTT.

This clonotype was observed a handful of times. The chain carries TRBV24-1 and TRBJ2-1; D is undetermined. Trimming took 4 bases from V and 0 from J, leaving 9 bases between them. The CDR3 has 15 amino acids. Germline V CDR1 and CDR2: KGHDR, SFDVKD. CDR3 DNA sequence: TGTGCCACCAGTGACTGGACCAGCTCCTACAATGAGCAGTTCTTC. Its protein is CATSDWTSSYNEQFF.

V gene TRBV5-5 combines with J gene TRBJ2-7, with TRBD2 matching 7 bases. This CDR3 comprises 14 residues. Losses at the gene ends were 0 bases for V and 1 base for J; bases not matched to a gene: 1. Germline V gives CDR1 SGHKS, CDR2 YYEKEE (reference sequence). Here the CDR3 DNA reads TGTGCCAGCAGCTTGGGGGAGGGTTCCTACGAGCAGTACTTC. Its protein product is CASSLGEGSYEQYF.

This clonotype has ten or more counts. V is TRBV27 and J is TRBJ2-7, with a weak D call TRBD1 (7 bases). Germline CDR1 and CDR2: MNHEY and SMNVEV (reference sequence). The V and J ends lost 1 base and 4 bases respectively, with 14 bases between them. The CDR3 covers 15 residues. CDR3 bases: TGTGCCAGCAGTTTATTCAGGGGGAGGAGTTACGAGCAGTACTTC. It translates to CASSLFRGRSYEQYF.

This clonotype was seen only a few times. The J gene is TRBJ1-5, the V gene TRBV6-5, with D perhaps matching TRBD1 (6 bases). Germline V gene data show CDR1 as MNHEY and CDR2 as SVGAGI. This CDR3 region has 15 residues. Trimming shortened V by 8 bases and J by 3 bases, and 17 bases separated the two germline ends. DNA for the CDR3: TGTGCCAGCGGAAAGGGGGGCTTGGTCAATCAGCCCCAGCATTTT. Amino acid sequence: CASGKGGLVNQPQHF.

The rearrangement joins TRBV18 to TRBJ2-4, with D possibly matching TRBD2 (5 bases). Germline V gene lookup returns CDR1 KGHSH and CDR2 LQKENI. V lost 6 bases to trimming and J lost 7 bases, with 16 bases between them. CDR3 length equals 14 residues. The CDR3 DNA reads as TGTGCCAGCTCCCCTATCGCGGGTATGAACATTCAGTACTTC. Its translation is CASSPIAGMNIQYF.

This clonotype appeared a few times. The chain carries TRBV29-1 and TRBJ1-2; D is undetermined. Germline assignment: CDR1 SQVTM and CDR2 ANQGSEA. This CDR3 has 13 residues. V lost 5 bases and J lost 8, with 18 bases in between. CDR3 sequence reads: CSVKGSSLSGYTF. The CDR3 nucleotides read TGCAGCGTTAAAGGGTCATCCCTTAGCGGCTACACCTTC. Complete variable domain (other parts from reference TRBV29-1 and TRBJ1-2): SAVISQKPSRDICQRGTSLTIQCQVDSQVTMMFWYRQQPGQSLTLIATANQGSEATYESGFVIDKFPISRPNLTFSTLTVSNMSPEDSSIYLCSVKGSSLSGYTFGSGTRLTVV.

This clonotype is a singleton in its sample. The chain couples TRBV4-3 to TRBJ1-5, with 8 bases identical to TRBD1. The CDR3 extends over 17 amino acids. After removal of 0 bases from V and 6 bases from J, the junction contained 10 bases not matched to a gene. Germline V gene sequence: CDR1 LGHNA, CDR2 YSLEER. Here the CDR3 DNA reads TGCGCCAGCAGCCAAGATTATGCAGGGGGCGCGAGTCAGCCCCAGCATTTT. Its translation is CASSQDYAGGASQPQHF.